The source of this TCR beta chain is a study of cytomegalovirus exposure and HLA in healthy donors. Donors sampled were nominally healthy, though unrecorded immune exposures were likely. Study observations and caveats: In vitro confirmation showed three CMV-associated chains to be CMV antigen specific. Reported performance of the classifier showed diagnosis of cytomegalovirus status with high specificity and sensitivity.

Primers: 60 Vbeta forward and 13 Jbeta reverse. As processed by the authors: Tens of millions of unique TCR beta chains, around 11 million of them shared, were counted by a later analysis. Assay used: immunoSEQ multiplex PCR; TCRdb lists only in-frame clones, some missing. V and J calls and clone size are copied from that table; D and trimming were computed from the DNA. The repertoire holds 150,000 to 200,000 clones, 68% seen once, with roughly 1.4% in the top ten. In regard to this clone: What it binds is unknown.

CDR3 length: 12 residues. The V gene end was trimmed by 8 bases and the J gene end by 5 bases; junction bases not matched to a gene: 5. Germline lookup yields CDR1 MNHEY and CDR2 SVGAGI. The rearrangement joins TRBV6-5 to TRBJ2-5, with TRBD2 matching 7 bases. This receptor was obtained from a man aged 50 to 60 in good health and CMV-seronegative. The specimen sequenced was PBMCs. CDR3 in DNA: TGTGCCAGCGGGGAGGGAGGCGAGACCCAGTACTTC. Translating gives CASGEGGETQYF.